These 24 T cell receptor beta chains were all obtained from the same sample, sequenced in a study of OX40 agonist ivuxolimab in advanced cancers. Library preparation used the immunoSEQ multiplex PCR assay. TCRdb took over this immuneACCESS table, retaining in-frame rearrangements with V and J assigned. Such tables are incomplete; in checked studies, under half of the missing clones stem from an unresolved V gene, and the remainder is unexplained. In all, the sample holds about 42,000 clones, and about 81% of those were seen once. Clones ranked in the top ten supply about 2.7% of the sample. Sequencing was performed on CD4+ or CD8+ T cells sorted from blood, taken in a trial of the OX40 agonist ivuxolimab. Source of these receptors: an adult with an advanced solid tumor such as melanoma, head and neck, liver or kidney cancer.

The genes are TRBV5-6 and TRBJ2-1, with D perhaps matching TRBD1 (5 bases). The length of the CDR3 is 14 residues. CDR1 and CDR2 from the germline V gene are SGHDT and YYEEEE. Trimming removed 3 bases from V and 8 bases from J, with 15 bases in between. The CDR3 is CASSSYSGFHEQFF. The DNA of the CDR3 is TGTGCCAGCAGCTCCTACTCAGGGTTCCATGAGCAGTTCTTC.

The CDR3 DNA is TGTGCCATCAGCGAGACTAGCGGGATTATCGACGAGCAGTACTTC. Protein product: CAISETSGIIDEQYF. This chain joins TRBV10-3 and TRBJ2-7; 11 positions match TRBD2. Germline V CDR1 and CDR2: ENHRY, SYGVKD. The trim removed 6 bases at V and 5 bases at J, leaving 9 bases unmatched. The CDR3 runs to 15 residues.

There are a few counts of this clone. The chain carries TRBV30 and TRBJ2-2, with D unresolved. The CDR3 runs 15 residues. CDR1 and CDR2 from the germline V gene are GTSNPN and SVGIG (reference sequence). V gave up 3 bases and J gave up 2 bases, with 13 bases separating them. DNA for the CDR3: TGTGCCTGGAGGGGCAGGCCCCTTAACACCGGGGAGCTGTTTTTT. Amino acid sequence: CAWRGRPLNTGELFF.

The CDR3 reads CASRRQGMGQPQHF. DNA for the CDR3: TGTGCCAGCAGACGACAGGGTATGGGGCAGCCCCAGCATTTT. The chain uses TRBV2 and TRBJ1-5; 7 nucleotides match TRBD1. V lost 6 bases, J lost 7 bases, and 9 bases stayed unmatched. The germline CDR1 and CDR2 sequences are SNHLY and FYNNEI. This CDR3 has 14 amino acids.

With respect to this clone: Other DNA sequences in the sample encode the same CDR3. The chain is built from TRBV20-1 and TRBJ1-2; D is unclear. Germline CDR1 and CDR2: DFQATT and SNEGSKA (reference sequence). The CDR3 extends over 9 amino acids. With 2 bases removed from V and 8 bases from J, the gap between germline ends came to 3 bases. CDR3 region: CSARPGYTF. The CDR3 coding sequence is TGCAGTGCTAGACCAGGCTACACCTTC.

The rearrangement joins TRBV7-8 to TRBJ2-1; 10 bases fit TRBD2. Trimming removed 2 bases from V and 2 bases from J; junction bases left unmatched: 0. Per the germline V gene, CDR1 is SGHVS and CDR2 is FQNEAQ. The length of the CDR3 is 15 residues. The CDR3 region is CASSLLAGAYNEQFF. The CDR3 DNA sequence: TGTGCCAGCAGCTTACTAGCGGGAGCCTACAATGAGCAGTTCTTC.

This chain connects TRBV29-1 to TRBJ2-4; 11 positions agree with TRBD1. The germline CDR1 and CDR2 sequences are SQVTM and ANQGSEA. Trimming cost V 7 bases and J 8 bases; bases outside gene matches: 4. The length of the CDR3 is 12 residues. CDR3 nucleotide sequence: TGCAGCGGGAGGACAGGGGGCGACATTCAGTACTTC. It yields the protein CSGRTGGDIQYF.

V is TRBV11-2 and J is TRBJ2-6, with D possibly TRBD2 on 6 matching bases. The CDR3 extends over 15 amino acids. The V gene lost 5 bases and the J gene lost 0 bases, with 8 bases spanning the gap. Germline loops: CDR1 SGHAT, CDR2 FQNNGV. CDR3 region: CASSNSGSGANVLTF. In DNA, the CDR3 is TGTGCCAGCAGCAATAGCGGCTCTGGGGCCAACGTCCTGACTTTC.

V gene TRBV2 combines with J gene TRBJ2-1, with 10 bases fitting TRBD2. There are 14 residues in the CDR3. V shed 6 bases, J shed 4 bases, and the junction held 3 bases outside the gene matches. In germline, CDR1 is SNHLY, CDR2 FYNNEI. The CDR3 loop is CASSEREGYNEQFF. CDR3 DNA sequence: TGTGCCAGCAGCGAGCGGGAGGGATACAATGAGCAGTTCTTC.

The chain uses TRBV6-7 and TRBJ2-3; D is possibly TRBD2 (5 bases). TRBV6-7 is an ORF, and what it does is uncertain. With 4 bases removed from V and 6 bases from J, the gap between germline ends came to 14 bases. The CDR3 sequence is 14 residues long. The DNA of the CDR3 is TGTGCCAGCAGTTTAGGGCGGGCAGGCGATACGCAGTATTTT. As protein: CASSLGRAGDTQYF.

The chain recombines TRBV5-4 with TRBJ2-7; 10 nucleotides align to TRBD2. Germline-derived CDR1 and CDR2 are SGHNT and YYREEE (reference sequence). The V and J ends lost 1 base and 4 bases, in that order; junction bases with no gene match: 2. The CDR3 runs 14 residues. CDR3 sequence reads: CASSLQREGYEQYF. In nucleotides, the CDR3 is TGTGCCAGCAGCTTGCAGCGGGAGGGTTACGAGCAGTACTTC.

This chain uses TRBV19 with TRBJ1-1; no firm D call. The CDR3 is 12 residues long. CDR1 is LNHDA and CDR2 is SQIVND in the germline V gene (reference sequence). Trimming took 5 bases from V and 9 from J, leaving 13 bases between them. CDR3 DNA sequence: TGTGCCAGTAGTCAGGATAGATTAAAAGCTTTCTTT. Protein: CASSQDRLKAFF.

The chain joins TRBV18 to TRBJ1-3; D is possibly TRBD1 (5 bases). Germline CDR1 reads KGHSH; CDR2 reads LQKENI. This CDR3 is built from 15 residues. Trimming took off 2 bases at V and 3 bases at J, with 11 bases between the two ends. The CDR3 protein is CASSPSRDFGNTIYF. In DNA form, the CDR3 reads TGTGCCAGCTCACCAAGCCGGGACTTTGGAAACACCATATATTTT.

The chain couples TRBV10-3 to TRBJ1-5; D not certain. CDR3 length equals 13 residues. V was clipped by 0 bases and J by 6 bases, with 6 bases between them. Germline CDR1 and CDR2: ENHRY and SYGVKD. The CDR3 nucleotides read TGTGCCATCAGTGAGTCCCCGGTTCAGCCCCAGCATTTT. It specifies CAISESPVQPQHF.

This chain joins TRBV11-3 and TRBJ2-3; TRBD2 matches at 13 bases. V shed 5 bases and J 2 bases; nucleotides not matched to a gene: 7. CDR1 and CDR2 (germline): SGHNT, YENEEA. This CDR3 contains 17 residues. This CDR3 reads CASSPGTSGTITDTQYF. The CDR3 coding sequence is TGTGCCAGCAGCCCGGGGACTAGCGGGACGATCACAGATACGCAGTATTTT.

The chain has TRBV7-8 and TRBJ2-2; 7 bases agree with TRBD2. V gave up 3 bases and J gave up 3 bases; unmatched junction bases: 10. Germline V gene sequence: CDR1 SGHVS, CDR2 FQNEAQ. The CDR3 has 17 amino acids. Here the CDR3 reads CASSLFPREPYTGELFF. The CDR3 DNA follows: TGTGCCAGCAGCTTGTTCCCGCGGGAGCCTTACACCGGGGAGCTGTTTTTT.

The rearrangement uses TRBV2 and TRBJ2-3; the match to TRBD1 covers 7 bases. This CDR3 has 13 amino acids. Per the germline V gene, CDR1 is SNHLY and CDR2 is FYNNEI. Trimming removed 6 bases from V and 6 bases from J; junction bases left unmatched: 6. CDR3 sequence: CASSTQGVDTQYF. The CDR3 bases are TGTGCCAGCAGCACTCAGGGGGTGGATACGCAGTATTTT.

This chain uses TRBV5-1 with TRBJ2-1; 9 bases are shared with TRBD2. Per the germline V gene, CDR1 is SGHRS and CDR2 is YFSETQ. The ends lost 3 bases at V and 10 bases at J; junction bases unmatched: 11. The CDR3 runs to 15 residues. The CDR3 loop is CASSSLAGEREEQFF. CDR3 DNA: TGCGCCAGCAGCTCCTTAGCGGGAGAGAGAGAAGAGCAGTTCTTC.

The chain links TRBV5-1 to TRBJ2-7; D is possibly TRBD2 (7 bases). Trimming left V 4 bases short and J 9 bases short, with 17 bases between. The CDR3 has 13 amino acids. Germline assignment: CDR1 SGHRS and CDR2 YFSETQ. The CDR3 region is CASSLDGGGGQYF. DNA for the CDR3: TGCGCCAGCAGCCTGGACGGGGGCGGGGGGCAGTACTTC.

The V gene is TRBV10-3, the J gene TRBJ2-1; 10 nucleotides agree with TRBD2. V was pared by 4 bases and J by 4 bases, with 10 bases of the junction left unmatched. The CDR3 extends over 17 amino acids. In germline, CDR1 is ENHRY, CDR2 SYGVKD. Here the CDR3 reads CAISVMSSGSGYNEQFF. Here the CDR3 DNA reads TGTGCCATCAGTGTGATGTCTAGCGGGAGTGGGTACAATGAGCAGTTCTTC.

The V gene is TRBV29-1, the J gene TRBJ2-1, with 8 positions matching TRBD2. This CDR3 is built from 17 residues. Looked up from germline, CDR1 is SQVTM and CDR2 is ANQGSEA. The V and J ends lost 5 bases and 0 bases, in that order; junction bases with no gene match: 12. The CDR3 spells CSVPLLAAGRSYNEQFF. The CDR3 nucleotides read TGCAGCGTTCCGTTACTAGCGGCCGGCCGCTCCTACAATGAGCAGTTCTTC.

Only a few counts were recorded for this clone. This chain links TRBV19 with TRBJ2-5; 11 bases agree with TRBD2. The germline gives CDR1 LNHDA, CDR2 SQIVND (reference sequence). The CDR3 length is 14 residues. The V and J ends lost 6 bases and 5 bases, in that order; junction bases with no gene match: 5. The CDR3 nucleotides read TGTGCCAGTAGCCTAGCGGGAGGAGGCGAGACCCAGTACTTC. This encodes CASSLAGGGETQYF.

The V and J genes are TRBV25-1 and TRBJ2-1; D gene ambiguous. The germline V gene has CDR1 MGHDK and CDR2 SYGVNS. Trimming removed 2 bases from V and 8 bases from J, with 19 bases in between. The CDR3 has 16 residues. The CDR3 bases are TGTGCCAGCAGTGAAGATGGAGCCACGCATGGGGATGAGCAGTTCTTC. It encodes CASSEDGATHGDEQFF.

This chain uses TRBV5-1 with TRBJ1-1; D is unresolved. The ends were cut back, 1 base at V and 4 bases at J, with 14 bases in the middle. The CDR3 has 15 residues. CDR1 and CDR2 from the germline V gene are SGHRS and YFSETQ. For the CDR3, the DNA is TGCGCCAGCAGCTTGAGATTAGCAGACACCACTGAAGCTTTCTTT. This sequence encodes CASSLRLADTTEAFF.